The 8 T cell receptor beta chains given below trace back to one sample, sequenced in a study of cytomegalovirus exposure and HLA in healthy donors (TCRdb year 2017). Receptors were amplified or captured by the immunoSEQ multiplex PCR assay. The multiplex PCR relied on a mix of 60 forward primers for TCR Vbeta segments and 13 reverse primers for TCR Jbeta segments. TCRdb stores this immuneACCESS table with in-frame sequences only. Part of the clones is absent; in the studies checked, under half of the shortfall reflects unresolved V genes, and no reason is known for the rest. Recorded for this sample are 150,000 to 200,000 clones; less than 90% of them occurred a single time. Roughly 6.3% of the sample lies in the top ten. Material for sequencing was PBMCs. These receptor sequences come from a male donor in good health and CMV-seropositive.

This rearrangement joins TRBV5-1 to TRBJ2-7; TRBD2 agrees at 7 bases. The V gene end was trimmed by 2 bases and the J gene end by 5 bases; junction bases not matched to a gene: 1. Germline loops: CDR1 SGHRS, CDR2 YFSETQ. CDR3 length equals 12 residues. The CDR3 DNA reads as TGCGCCAGCAGCTTCGGGGGGAACGAGCAGTACTTC. Protein: CASSFGGNEQYF. The whole variable domain, remainder taken from reference TRBV5-1 and TRBJ2-7, is KAGVTQTPRYLIKTRGQQVTLSCSPISGHRSVSWYQQTPGQGLQFLFEYFSETQRNKGNFPGRFSGRQFSNSRSEMNVSTLELGDSALYLCASSFGGNEQYFGPGTRLTVT.

The V call is TRBV2, the J call TRBJ2-5, with 12 positions matching TRBD1. The better agreement between TRBJ2-7 and the DNA end casts doubt on the J call. Germline CDR1 and CDR2: SNHLY and FYNNEI. The CDR3 loop spans 12 amino acids. CDR3 coding DNA: TGTGCCATCGGGACAGGGGGCCACGAGCAGTACTTC. The encoded protein is CAIGTGGHEQYF.

The chain carries TRBV11-3 and TRBJ1-1, with D hard to call. The CDR3 consists of 13 residues. CDR1 is SGHNT, CDR2 YENEEA, per germline. Trimming stripped 7 bases from V and 7 bases from J, with 16 bases between. The CDR3 region is CASKAPLINEAFF. The CDR3 DNA sequence: TGTGCCAGCAAAGCCCCCCTAATCAATGAAGCTTTCTTT.

This chain joins TRBV4-3 and TRBJ2-5; 7 nucleotides match TRBD2. Per germline, CDR1 LGHNA and CDR2 YSLEER. The CDR3 spans 15 residues. Trimming removed 4 bases from V and 4 bases from J; junction bases left unmatched: 9. The CDR3 sequence is CASSRQAGVGETQYF. CDR3 DNA sequence: TGCGCCAGCAGCCGCCAGGCGGGAGTGGGAGAGACCCAGTACTTC.

This chain links TRBV6-4 with TRBJ2-1; 9 nucleotides match TRBD2. Germline CDR1 and CDR2: MRHNA and SNTAGT. The length of the CDR3 is 14 residues. J lost 6 bases, V lost 6 bases, and 6 bases had no gene match. The CDR3 DNA is TGTGCCAGCAGCTCTAGCGGGGCATTCAATGAGCAGTTCTTC. Protein product: CASSSSGAFNEQFF.

This clone has more than one count but fewer than ten. V gene TRBV28 combines with J gene TRBJ1-5; TRBD1 might be the D (5 bases). There are 15 residues in the CDR3. Trimming pared 6 bases from V and 4 bases from J, leaving 16 bases between. CDR1 and CDR2 (germline): MDHEN, SYDVKM. CDR3 residues: CASREQGYQNQPQHF. The CDR3 region has the DNA TGTGCCAGCAGAGAGCAGGGATACCAAAATCAGCCCCAGCATTTT.

The gene calls are TRBV7-2 and TRBJ2-1; 7 bases map to TRBD2. V shed 4 bases, J shed 7 bases, and the junction held 7 bases outside the gene matches. Germline V gives CDR1 SGHTA, CDR2 FQGNSA. CDR3 length equals 14 residues. CDR3 in DNA: TGTGCCAGCAGCTGGGGCGGGAGAACGAATGAGCAGTTCTTC. Residues: CASSWGGRTNEQFF.

V and J are TRBV5-1 and TRBJ2-1; perhaps TRBD1 as D (5 bases). Trimming shortened V by 0 bases and J by 9 bases, and 16 bases separated the two germline ends. The V gene's germline CDR1 is SGHRS and CDR2 YFSETQ. The CDR3 totals 15 residues. The CDR3 reads CASSLAPGSTGEQFF. As DNA, the CDR3 is TGCGCCAGCAGCTTGGCTCCAGGGTCAACGGGTGAGCAGTTCTTC.